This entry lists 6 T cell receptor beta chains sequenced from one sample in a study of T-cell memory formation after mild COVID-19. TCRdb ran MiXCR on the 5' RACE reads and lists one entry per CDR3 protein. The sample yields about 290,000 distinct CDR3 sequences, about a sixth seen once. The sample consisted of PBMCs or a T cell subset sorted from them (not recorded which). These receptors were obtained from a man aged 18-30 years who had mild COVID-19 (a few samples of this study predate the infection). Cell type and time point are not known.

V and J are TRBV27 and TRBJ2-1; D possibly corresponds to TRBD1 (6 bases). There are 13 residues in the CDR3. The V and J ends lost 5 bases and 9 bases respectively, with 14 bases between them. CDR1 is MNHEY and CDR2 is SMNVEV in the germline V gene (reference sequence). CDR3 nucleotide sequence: TGTGCCAGCAGTCCCGACAGGCTAGCTGAGCAGTTCTTC. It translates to CASSPDRLAEQFF.

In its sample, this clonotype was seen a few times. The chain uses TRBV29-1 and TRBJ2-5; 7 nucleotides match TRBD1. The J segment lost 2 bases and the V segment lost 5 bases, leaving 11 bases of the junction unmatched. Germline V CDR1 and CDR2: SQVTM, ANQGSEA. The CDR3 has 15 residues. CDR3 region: CSVRRQGRGQETQYF. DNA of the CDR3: TGCAGCGTTCGTCGACAGGGAAGGGGGCAAGAGACCCAGTACTTC. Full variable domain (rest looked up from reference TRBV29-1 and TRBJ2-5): SAVISQKPSRDICQRGTSLTIQCQVDSQVTMMFWYRQQPGQSLTLIATANQGSEATYESGFVIDKFPISRPNLTFSTLTVSNMSPEDSSIYLCSVRRQGRGQETQYFGPGTRLLVL.

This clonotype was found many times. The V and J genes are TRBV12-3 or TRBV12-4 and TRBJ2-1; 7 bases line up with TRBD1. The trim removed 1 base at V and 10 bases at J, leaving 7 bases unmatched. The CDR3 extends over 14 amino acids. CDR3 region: CASSLGDREREQFF. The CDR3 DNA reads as TGTGCCAGCAGTTTAGGAGACAGGGAAAGAGAGCAGTTCTTC.

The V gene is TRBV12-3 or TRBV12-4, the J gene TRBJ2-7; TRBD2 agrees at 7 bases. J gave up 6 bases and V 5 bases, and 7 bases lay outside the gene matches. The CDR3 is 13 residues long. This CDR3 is CASSTGQRGEQYF. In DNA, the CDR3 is TGTGCCAGCAGTACGGGGCAGCGGGGCGAGCAGTACTTC.

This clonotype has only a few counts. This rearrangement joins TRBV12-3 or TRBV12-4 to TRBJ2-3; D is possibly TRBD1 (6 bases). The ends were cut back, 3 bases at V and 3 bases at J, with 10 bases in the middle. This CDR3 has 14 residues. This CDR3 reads CASSFNRGTDTQYF. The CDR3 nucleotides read TGTGCCAGCAGTTTTAATAGGGGGACAGATACGCAGTATTTT.

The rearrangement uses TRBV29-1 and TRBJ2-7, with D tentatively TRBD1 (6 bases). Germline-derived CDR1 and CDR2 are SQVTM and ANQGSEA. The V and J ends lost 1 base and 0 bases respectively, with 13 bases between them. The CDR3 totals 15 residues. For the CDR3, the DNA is TGCAGCGTTGAAGGTAGACAGGAGGACTCCTACGAGCAGTACTTC. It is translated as CSVEGRQEDSYEQYF.